The entry below describes one T cell receptor beta chain. This CDR3 has 15 amino acids. Germline CDR1 is MDHEN and CDR2 is SYDVKM. Trimming left V 2 bases short and J 1 base short, with 11 bases between. This sample was included in a study of shared clonotypes between healthy human individuals. Clones were read by immunoSEQ multiplex PCR, and TCRdb kept only the in-frame ones, dropping some. The repertoire holds under 2,500,000 clones, about 94% seen once, with 0.1% to 0.15% in the top ten. V gene TRBV28 combines with J gene TRBJ1-1; possibly TRBD1 for D (5 bases). The sequence derives from a man in his late teens or twenties in good health. The sequenced material came from naive CD4+ T cells sorted from blood. Subset of the sample: CD45RA+ positively selected. The CDR3 is CASSLGRGPNTEAFF. The CDR3 DNA follows: TGTGCCAGCAGTTTAGGAAGGGGCCCGAACACTGAAGCTTTCTTT.